The 20 T cell receptor beta chains in this list originate from one sample, sequenced in a study of blood T cell repertoires in COVID-19. TCRdb's copy holds only in-frame clones and misses some; the assay was immunoSEQ multiplex PCR. The repertoire holds some 370,000 clones, with around 87% as singletons. Material: peripheral blood. The receptors originated from a woman under 40 with COVID-19, enrolled during active disease.

The chain uses TRBV4-1 and TRBJ2-3, with 8 nucleotides matching TRBD2. Trimming removed 0 bases from V and 5 bases from J; junction bases left unmatched: 13. The CDR3 has 18 amino acids. Germline V gene data show CDR1 as MGHRA and CDR2 as YSYEKL. The CDR3 DNA reads as TGCGCCAGCAGCCAAGAGGGAATCCGGGAGGGCCCTGTAGATACGCAGTATTTT. Translation gives CASSQEGIREGPVDTQYF.

The chain employs TRBV7-6 and TRBJ2-5, with TRBD1 as a possible D gene (6 bases). CDR3 length: 15 residues. CDR1 and CDR2 (germline): SGHVS, FNYEAQ. The ends were cut back, 1 base at V and 1 base at J, with 10 bases in the middle. DNA of the CDR3: TGTGCCAGCAGCTTAGGGGGGCAGGGCCAAGAGACCCAGTACTTC. Translating gives CASSLGGQGQETQYF.

J is TRBJ1-3 and V is TRBV24-1; 7 nucleotides align to TRBD1. J was trimmed by 9 bases and V by 3 bases; bases with no gene match: 16. From germline, CDR1 is KGHDR and CDR2 SFDVKD. The CDR3 contains 17 residues. In nucleotides, the CDR3 is TGTGCCACCAGTGATGCTCCGGCAATGCTCCGGGACAGCACCATATATTTT. Its protein product is CATSDAPAMLRDSTIYF.

The V call is TRBV3-1 (or the pseudogene TRBV3-2), the J call TRBJ1-2; TRBD1 agrees at 7 bases. This CDR3 has 13 amino acids. The germline gives CDR1 LGHDT, CDR2 YNNKEL (reference sequence). V lost 1 base to trimming and J lost 8 bases; unmatched junction nucleotides: 4. CDR3 residues: CASSQVEGGGYTF. Here the CDR3 DNA reads TGTGCCAGCAGCCAAGTGGAAGGGGGCGGCTACACCTTC.

The chain employs TRBV18 and TRBJ2-7, with 7 bases aligning to TRBD1. Germline assignment: CDR1 KGHSH and CDR2 LQKENI. The J segment lost 5 bases and the V segment lost 2 bases, leaving 3 bases of the junction unmatched. The CDR3 consists of 13 residues. The CDR3 DNA reads TGTGCCAGCTCACCAAAGGACAGGAACGAGCAGTACTTC. It yields the protein CASSPKDRNEQYF.

The genes are TRBV30 and TRBJ1-4, with no clear D. This CDR3 is 17 amino acids long. The germline V gene encodes CDR1 GTSNPN and CDR2 SVGIG (reference sequence). V was pared by 6 bases and J by 1 base, with 21 bases between. The CDR3 coding sequence is TGTGCCTGCCCAGGTTTTACTAGGTCTGGAACTAATGAAAAACTGTTTTTT. This codes for CACPGFTRSGTNEKLFF.

V usage is TRBV30 and J usage is TRBJ2-5; 7 bases are shared with TRBD1. This CDR3 contains 13 residues. The germline CDR1 and CDR2 sequences are GTSNPN and SVGIG (reference sequence). V was pared by 3 bases and J by 4 bases, with 5 bases of the junction left unmatched. CDR3 coding DNA: TGTGCCTGGAGAGATACAGGGGCAGAGACCCAGTACTTC. As protein: CAWRDTGAETQYF. The variable domain in full, completed from reference TRBV30 and TRBJ2-5, reads SQTIHQWPATLVQPVGSPLSLECTVEGTSNPNLYWYRQAAGRGLQLLFYSVGIGQISSEVPQNLSASRPQDRQFILSSKKLLLSDSGFYLCAWRDTGAETQYFGPGTRLLVL.

The gene calls are TRBV27 and TRBJ1-6; tentatively, D is TRBD1 (6 bases). V dropped 6 bases and J dropped 6 bases, with 12 bases sitting between them. Germline V gene data show CDR1 as MNHEY and CDR2 as SMNVEV (reference sequence). The CDR3 totals 14 residues. The chain's CDR3 is CASSRTARNSPLHF. The CDR3, as DNA: TGTGCCAGCAGCCGGACAGCTCGTAATTCACCCCTCCACTTT.

The chain uses TRBV7-8 and TRBJ2-1; 10 bases line up with TRBD1. V dropped 3 bases and J dropped 7; count of bases not matched to a gene: 12. CDR3 size: 17 residues. Germline CDR1 is SGHVS and CDR2 is FQNEAQ. CDR3 sequence: CASSLGRTGGMFNEQFF. The DNA for the CDR3 is TGTGCCAGCAGCTTGGGGAGGACAGGGGGGATGTTTAATGAGCAGTTCTTC.

In this sample, this clone turned up once. V usage is TRBV28 and J usage is TRBJ2-7, with TRBD2 as a possible D gene (6 bases). Germline CDR1 and CDR2: MDHEN and SYDVKM. The CDR3 length is 13 residues. V shed 5 bases and J shed 9 bases, with 17 bases lying between them. The CDR3 DNA is TGTGCCAGCAGTCTGGATAGCCGGGAGAGGCAGTACTTC. As protein: CASSLDSRERQYF.

The chain uses TRBV6-2 or TRBV6-3 and TRBJ1-1, with 7 bases aligning to TRBD1. Germline-derived CDR1 and CDR2 are MNHEY and SVGEGT. With V trimmed by 5 bases and J by 1 base, 7 bases remained unmatched. The CDR3 covers 15 residues. CDR3 nucleotide sequence: TGTGCCAGCAGTGGACGCGGGACAGAGAACACTGAAGCTTTCTTT. It codes for CASSGRGTENTEAFF.

The sample holds one count of this clone. The chain combines TRBV7-8 with TRBJ1-2, with 10 nucleotides matching TRBD1. CDR1 is SGHVS, CDR2 FQNEAQ, per germline. The CDR3 runs 14 residues. Losses at the gene ends were 4 bases for V and 6 bases for J; bases not matched to a gene: 5. CDR3 region: CASSSRTGGDGYTF. CDR3 bases: TGTGCCAGCAGCTCACGGACAGGGGGGGATGGCTACACCTTC. The entire variable domain, with the rest obtained from reference TRBV7-8 and TRBJ1-2, is as follows: GAGVSQSPRYKVAKRGQDVALRCDPISGHVSLFWYQQALGQGPEFLTYFQNEAQLDKSGLPSDRFFAERPEGSVSTLKIQRTQQEDSAVYLCASSSRTGGDGYTFGSGTRLTVV.

V and J are TRBV2 and TRBJ1-6; D is perhaps TRBD1 (5 bases). The CDR3 sequence is 15 residues long. Trimming removed 6 bases from V and 7 bases from J, with 16 bases in between. Germline CDR1 reads SNHLY; CDR2 reads FYNNEI. The DNA for the CDR3 is TGTGCCAGCAGCGGTACTGGTAACAGGAATTCACCCCTCCACTTT. This encodes CASSGTGNRNSPLHF.

J is TRBJ2-5 and V is TRBV10-3; no clear D gene. V was shortened by 2 bases and J by 2 bases, with 12 bases between the two germline ends. The germline V gene encodes CDR1 ENHRY and CDR2 SYGVKD. This CDR3 has 15 residues. Here the CDR3 DNA reads TGTGCCATCAGTGAGATGAGAGGTCGTCAAGAGACCCAGTACTTC. This gives the protein CAISEMRGRQETQYF.

V is TRBV11-2 and J is TRBJ2-1; D may be TRBD1 (9 bases). Per the germline V gene, CDR1 is SGHAT and CDR2 is FQNNGV. The germline V and J ends were trimmed by 5 bases and 8 bases, with 22 bases remaining between them. The CDR3 is 16 residues long. Here the CDR3 reads CASSLTGGTGTHEQFF. DNA of the CDR3: TGTGCCAGCAGCCTTACGGGGGGGACAGGGACTCATGAGCAGTTCTTC.

The chain employs TRBV29-1 and TRBJ2-3, with TRBD1 identical over 7 bases. Per germline, CDR1 SQVTM and CDR2 ANQGSEA. J lost 11 bases, V lost 1 base, and 12 bases had no gene match. The CDR3 is 14 residues long. CDR3 protein: CSVEGAWGQNKQYF. In DNA, the CDR3 is TGCAGCGTTGAAGGAGCTTGGGGACAGAATAAGCAGTATTTT.

V and J are TRBV19 and TRBJ2-7; 8 bases are shared with TRBD2. The V segment lost 5 bases and the J segment 5 bases; nucleotides outside the gene matches: 5. Looked up from germline, CDR1 is LNHDA and CDR2 is SQIVND (reference sequence). This CDR3 is 13 amino acids long. The CDR3 coding sequence is TGTGCCAGTAGTCCGACTAGCGTCCACGAGCAGTACTTC. Encoded protein: CASSPTSVHEQYF.

CDR3 in DNA: TGTGCCACCAGTGACCCCGGCCGTGGAGGTGATGGCTACACCTTC. Translating gives CATSDPGRGGDGYTF. This rearrangement joins TRBV24-1 to TRBJ1-2, with D uncertain. The V gene lost 4 bases and the J gene lost 6 bases, with 17 bases spanning the gap. CDR3 length: 15 residues. Germline lookup yields CDR1 KGHDR and CDR2 SFDVKD.

This rearrangement joins TRBV10-2 to TRBJ2-7, with 7 bases matching TRBD2. The CDR3 runs 14 residues. Germline loops: CDR1 WSHSY, CDR2 SAAADI. V was clipped by 5 bases and J by 3 bases; unmatched bases: 7. The CDR3 is CASSRAGEYYEQYF. The CDR3 coding sequence is TGCGCCAGCAGTCGGGCGGGAGAATACTACGAGCAGTACTTC.

This clone was detected only a few times. The CDR3 protein is CASKLSSYEQYF. CDR3 nucleotides: TGTGCCAGCAAACTGAGCTCCTACGAGCAGTACTTC. V and J are TRBV2 and TRBJ2-7; no clear D gene. Germline V lookup: CDR1 SNHLY, CDR2 FYNNEI. This CDR3 has 12 residues. Between the trimmed V and J ends, which lost 7 bases and 0 bases, there was a span of 7 bases. The variable domain in full, with the rest retrieved from reference TRBV2 and TRBJ2-7, is EPEVTQTPSHQVTQMGQEVILRCVPISNHLYFYWYRQILGQKVEFLVSFYNNEISEKSEIFDDQFSVERPDGSNFTLKIRSTKLEDSAMYFCASKLSSYEQYFGPGTRLTVT.